This T cell receptor beta chain comes out of a study of blood T cell repertoires in COVID-19. Authors' processing steps: The assay estimated nucleated cells by amplifying reference gene primers. The data were produced by immunoSEQ multiplex PCR, yet TCRdb's version contains in-frame clones alone and is incomplete. V, J and clone size were drawn from that table, and D and trimming were deduced from the DNA. The repertoire has about 200,000 clones, about 90% of them found once; the top ten carry approximately 2.1%. Looked up from germline, CDR1 is SGHTA and CDR2 is FQGNSA. The J segment lost 9 bases and the V segment lost 5 bases, leaving 6 bases of the junction unmatched. CDR3 size: 15 residues. The age range of participants was about 18 to 100 years, with residence in about two dozen US areas. Clinical history as reported by participants underpinned cohort assignment. Cohort 3 recovery required two negative PCRs, clearance, or symptom resolution.

The rearrangement uses TRBV7-2 and TRBJ1-6, with 11 nucleotides matching TRBD1. The sequenced material came from PBMCs or T cells enriched from blood (not recorded which). The origin of this receptor is a woman aged 25 to 39 who had recovered from COVID-19. The CDR3 loop reads CASSQGTGGFSPLHF. In DNA form, the CDR3 reads TGTGCCAGCAGCCAAGGGACAGGGGGTTTTTCACCCCTCCACTTT.